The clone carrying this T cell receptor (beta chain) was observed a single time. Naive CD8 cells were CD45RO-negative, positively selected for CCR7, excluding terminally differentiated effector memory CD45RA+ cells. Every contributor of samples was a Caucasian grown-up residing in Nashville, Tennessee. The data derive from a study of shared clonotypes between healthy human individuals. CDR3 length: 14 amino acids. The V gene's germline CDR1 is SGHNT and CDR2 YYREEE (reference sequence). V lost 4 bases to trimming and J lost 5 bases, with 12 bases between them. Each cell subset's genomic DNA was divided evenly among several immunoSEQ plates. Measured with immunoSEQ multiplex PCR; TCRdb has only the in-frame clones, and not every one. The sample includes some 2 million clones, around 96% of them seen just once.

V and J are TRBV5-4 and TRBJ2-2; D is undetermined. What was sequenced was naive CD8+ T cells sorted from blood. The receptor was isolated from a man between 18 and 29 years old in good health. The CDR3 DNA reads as TGTGCCAGCAGCCCGTCGGCCTGGACCGGGGAGCTGTTTTTT. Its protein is CASSPSAWTGELFF.